The rows below give T cell receptor beta chains drawn from one sample of a study of cytomegalovirus exposure and HLA in healthy donors. TCRdb's table, derived via immunoSEQ multiplex PCR, lists solely in-frame clones and lacks some. The sample includes approximately 220,000 clones, roughly 85% seen only once; the top ten take 1.5% to 2%. Source material: PBMCs. These receptor sequences come from a man aged 18-30 years in good health and CMV-seronegative. Both conserved end residues are trimmed from each CDR3. The size of a clone is reported for some rows only, either as once, few or many, or as a class for expanded clones.

>TRBV30|once
AGSGGFYGYT
>TRBV19|NA
ASTSGETQY
>TRBV2|NA
ASSEWKTVTEAF
>TRBV28|NA
ASSLLVYNEQF
>TRBV6-1|NA
ASSDRGGQGHGYT
>TRBV11-2|NA
ASSYRLAGEGWNNEQF
>TRBV7-3|NA
ASSLTLTGDTQY
>TRBV28|NA
ASSPRDRRLNTEAF
>TRBV19|NA
ASSIAGREQF
>TRBV30|NA
AWSNNRDRGGSPLH
>TRBV7-6|NA
AGSLGEENTGELF
>TRBV11-3|NA
ASSGEQGGKTEAF
>TRBV6-6|few
ASSYFGQYNSPLH
>TRBV2|NA
ASSAQTYEQY
>TRBV6-5|NA
ASSGTARSEQY
>TRBV9|NA
ASSQGPPGETQY
>TRBV9|few
ASSPGLAGGGMQY
>TRBV5-1|NA
ASRTDGSSYEQY
>TRBV7-9|NA
ASSDTGTAYEQY
>TRBV28|NA
ASSFWGLGEKLF
>TRBV4-3|NA
ASSQEGLEQF
>TRBV25-1|NA
ASSEEEGQDSSNQPQH
>TRBV6-5|NA
ASSPSGSPLH
>TRBV28|NA
ATIQGSDGEQY
>TRBV19|NA
ASTGRGEPRNEQF
>TRBV6-5|NA
ASSYFRTSETGELF
>TRBV5-4|NA
ASSLDSGRLGNTIY
>TRBV6-6|NA
ASSYSYSSYEQY
>TRBV2|once
ASSEASYEQY
>TRBV7-8|NA
ASSLVGLAGTVSYNEQF
>TRBV11-2|NA
ASSFLGQDGYT
>TRBV27|NA
ASSSGTERYEQY
>TRBV7-9|NA
ASSLDEQGTEAF
>TRBV7-6|NA
ASSLTGLNTEAF
>TRBV21-1|NA
ASSIPDRGPEKLF
>TRBV19|NA
ASSRGGEETQY
>TRBV2|once
ASSPTSGGNNEQF
>TRBV28|few
ASGTVAQETQY
>TRBV7-2|NA
ASSTQEGAEQY
>TRBV9|NA
ASSVQASSNQPQH